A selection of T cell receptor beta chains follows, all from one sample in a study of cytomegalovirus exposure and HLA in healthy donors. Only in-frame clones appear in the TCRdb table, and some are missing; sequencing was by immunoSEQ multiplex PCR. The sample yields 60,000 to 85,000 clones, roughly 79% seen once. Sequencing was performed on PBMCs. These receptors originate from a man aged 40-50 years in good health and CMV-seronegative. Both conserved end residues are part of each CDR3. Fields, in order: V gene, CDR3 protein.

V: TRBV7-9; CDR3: CASRTSINNEQFF
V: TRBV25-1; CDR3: CASSASGDQPQHF
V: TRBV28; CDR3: CASSPGTPLHLHF
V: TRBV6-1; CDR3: CASRTSGTTYEQYF
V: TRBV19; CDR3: CASSIEGADEQYF
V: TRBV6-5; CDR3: CASSRGLASNNEQFF
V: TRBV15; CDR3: CATSSQGAPSYGYTF
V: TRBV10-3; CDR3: CAISEYESVVTDTQYF
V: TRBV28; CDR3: CASSFNRGGTDTQYF
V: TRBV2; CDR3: CASSEGQGGEQFF
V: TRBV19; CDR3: CASSPHTGSPYEQYF
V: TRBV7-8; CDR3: CASSFERGRDEQFF
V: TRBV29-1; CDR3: CSAQGVYEQYF
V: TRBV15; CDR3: CATSSPGTGPNQPQHF
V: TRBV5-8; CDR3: CASSSHRGGETQYF
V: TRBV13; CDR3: CASSLSSSGANVLTF
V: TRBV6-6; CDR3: CASSYSTGLKNTEAFF
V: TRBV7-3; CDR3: CASSLGVHGQKNTGELFF
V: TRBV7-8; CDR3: CASSLDLAGNTQYF
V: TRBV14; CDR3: CASSQGPGGADTQYF
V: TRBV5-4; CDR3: CASSRDRANEKLFF
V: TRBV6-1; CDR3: CASSEALLLRQGGYF
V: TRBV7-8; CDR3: CASSPYTDTQYF
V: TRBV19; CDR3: CASSITGGRDQPQHF
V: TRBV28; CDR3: CASSRAGTGSYEQYF
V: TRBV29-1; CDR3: CSVGRQGAAGANVLTF
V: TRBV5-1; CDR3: CASSLKGDTEAFF
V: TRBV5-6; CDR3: CASSLGTQNTEAFF
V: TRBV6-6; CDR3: CASISGTNEKLFF
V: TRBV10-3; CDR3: CAISQGRELYEQFF
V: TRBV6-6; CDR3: CASSDVAPGDAEAFF
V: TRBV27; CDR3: CASSRGTLYEQYF
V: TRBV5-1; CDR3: CASSPRTGGENIQYF
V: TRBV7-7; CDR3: CASSPGLAGVNEQFF
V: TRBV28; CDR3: CASSYTGGLSYEQYF
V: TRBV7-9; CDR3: CSSSTREGVQFF
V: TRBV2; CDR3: CASSVSGLPNTGELFF
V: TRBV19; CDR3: CASSILSSSNNEQFF